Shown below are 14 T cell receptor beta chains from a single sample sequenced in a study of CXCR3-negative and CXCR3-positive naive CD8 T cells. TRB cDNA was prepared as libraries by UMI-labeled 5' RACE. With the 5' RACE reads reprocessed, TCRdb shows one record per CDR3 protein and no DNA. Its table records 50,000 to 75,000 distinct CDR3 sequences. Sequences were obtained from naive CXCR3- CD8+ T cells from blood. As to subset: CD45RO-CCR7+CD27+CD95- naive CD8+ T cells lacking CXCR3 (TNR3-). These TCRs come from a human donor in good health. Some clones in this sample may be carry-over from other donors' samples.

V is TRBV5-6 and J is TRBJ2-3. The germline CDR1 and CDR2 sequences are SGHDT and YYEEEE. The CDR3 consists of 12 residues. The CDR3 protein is CASTQTEDTQYF. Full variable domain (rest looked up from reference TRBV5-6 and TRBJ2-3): DAGVTQSPTHLIKTRGQQVTLRCSPKSGHDTVSWYQQALGQGPQFIFQYYEEEERQRGNFPDRFSGHQFPNYSSELNVNALLLGDSALYLCASTQTEDTQYFGPGTRLTVL.

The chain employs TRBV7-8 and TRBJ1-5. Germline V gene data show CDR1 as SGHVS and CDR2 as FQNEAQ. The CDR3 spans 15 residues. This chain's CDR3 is CAKEGRTYSNQPQHF.

CDR3 sequence: CASSHPTESSYEQYF. The chain employs TRBV7-9 and TRBJ2-7; TCRdb returns TRBD1, unconfirmable since there is no DNA. There are 15 residues in the CDR3. CDR1 is SEHNR, CDR2 FQNEAQ, per germline (reference sequence).

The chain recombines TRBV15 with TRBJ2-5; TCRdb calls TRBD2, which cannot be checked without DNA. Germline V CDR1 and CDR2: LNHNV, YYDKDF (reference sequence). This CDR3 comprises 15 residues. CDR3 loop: CATSTSSRAQETQYF.

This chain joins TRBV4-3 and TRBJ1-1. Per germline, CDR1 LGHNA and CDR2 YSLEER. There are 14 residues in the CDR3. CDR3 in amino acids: CASSLARAEQGAFF.

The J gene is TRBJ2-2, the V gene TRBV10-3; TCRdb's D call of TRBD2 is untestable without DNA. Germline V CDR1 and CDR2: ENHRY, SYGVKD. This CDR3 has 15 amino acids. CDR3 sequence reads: CAISARDSYTGELFF.

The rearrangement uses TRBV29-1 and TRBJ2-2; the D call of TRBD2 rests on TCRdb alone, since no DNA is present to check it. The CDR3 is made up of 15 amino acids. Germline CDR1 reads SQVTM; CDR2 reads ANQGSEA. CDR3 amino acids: CSAFSTVEGTGELFF.

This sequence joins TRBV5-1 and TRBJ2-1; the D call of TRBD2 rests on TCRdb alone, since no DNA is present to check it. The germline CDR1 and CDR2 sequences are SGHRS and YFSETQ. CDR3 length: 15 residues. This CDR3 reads CASSLDGGLGNEQFF.

The CDR3 spells CASSGMGGTDQETQYF. This chain uses TRBV28 with TRBJ2-5; as DNA is missing, the TRBD1 call by TCRdb cannot be tested. CDR3 length: 16 amino acids. From germline, CDR1 is MDHEN and CDR2 SYDVKM. Full variable domain (rest looked up from reference TRBV28 and TRBJ2-5): DVKVTQSSRYLVKRTGEKVFLECVQDMDHENMFWYRQDPGLGLRLIYFSYDVKMKEKGDIPEGYSVSREKKERFSLILESASTNQTSMYLCASSGMGGTDQETQYFGPGTRLLVL.

CDR3 loop: CASSDRAGGYNEQFF. The rearrangement joins TRBV25-1 to TRBJ2-1; TCRdb's D gene call, TRBD2, goes unchecked for lack of DNA. This CDR3 is 15 amino acids long. Germline V gene sequence: CDR1 MGHDK, CDR2 SYGVNS.

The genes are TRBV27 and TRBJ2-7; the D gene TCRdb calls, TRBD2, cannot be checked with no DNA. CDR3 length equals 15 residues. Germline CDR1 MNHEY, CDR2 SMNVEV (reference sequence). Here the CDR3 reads CASSSQGLSSYEQYF.

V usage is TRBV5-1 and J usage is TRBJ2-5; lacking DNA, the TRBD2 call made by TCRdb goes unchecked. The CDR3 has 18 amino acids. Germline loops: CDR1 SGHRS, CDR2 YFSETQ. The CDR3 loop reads CASSLTGLAGGRQETQYF. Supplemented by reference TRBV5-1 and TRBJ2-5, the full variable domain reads KAGVTQTPRYLIKTRGQQVTLSCSPISGHRSVSWYQQTPGQGLQFLFEYFSETQRNKGNFPGRFSGRQFSNSRSEMNVSTLELGDSALYLCASSLTGLAGGRQETQYFGPGTRLLVL.

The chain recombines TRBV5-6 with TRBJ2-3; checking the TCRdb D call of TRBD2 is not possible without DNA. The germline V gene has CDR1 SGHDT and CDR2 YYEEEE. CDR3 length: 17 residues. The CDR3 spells CASSLPWRGGSTDTQYF.

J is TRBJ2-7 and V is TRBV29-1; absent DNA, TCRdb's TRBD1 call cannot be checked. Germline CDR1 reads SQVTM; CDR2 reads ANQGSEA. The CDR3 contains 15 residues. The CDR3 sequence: CSVEDPRQGAYEQYF.